Sequencing of this TCR beta chain was carried out in a study of blood T cell repertoires in COVID-19. About the research overall: T cells, B-cell-depleted T cells, or PBMCs provided the cDNA or gDNA that served as material.

V gave up 5 bases and J gave up 4 bases, with 15 bases separating them. The CDR3 runs to 14 residues. The germline gives CDR1 SGHTA, CDR2 FQGNSA. The repertoire was sequenced with immunoSEQ multiplex PCR; TCRdb's copy has only in-frame clones and lacks some. In the table there are around 170,000 clones, more than 70% of which are singletons. Sequencing was done on a sample of peripheral blood. The genes are TRBV7-2 and TRBJ2-7; the D gene is possibly TRBD2 (6 bases). The receptor was isolated from a middle-aged man with active or convalescent COVID-19. The CDR3 loop is CASSKSSGPYEQYF. CDR3 sequence (DNA): TGTGCCAGCAGCAAAAGTAGCGGACCGTACGAGCAGTACTTC.